A selection of T cell receptor beta chains follows, all from one sample in a study of post-analysis software for immune sequencing data. One entry per CDR3 protein results from TCRdb running MiXCR on the PCR reads. The sample comprises 180,000 or so distinct CDR3 sequences, around 30% of which are singletons, and around 3.2% rests with the top ten. Sequencing used blood. The receptors were gathered from a girl aged 2 to 17 with multiple sclerosis. Both conserved end residues are part of each CDR3. D genes are given only for firm matches. Clone sizes are given selectively: once, few, many, or a class where the clone is expanded.

clone_size	j_call	d_call	v_call	cdr3_nt	cdr3_aa
-	TRBJ2-1	-	TRBV5-1	TGCGCCAGCAGAGACCCCCGGGACGGAGGGTACAATGAGCAGTTCTTC	CASRDPRDGGYNEQFF
many	TRBJ1-2	-	TRBV29-1	TGCAGCGTTGCTAGACACGCTGGCCGCTACACCTTC	CSVARHAGRYTF
once	TRBJ2-7	TRBD1	TRBV29-1	TGCAGCATCCCAGGGGACAGCTTCTCCTACGAGCAGTACTTC	CSIPGDSFSYEQYF
many	TRBJ2-7	-	TRBV6-6	TGTGCCAGCAACCGGGACGGAGCCTACGAGCAGTACTTC	CASNRDGAYEQYF
many	TRBJ1-2	-	TRBV29-1	TGCAGCGTCCTACCCGATGGGAGTAACTATGGCTACACCTTC	CSVLPDGSNYGYTF
-	TRBJ1-2	-	TRBV7-9	TGTGCCAGCAGCTTAGCCGCGGGCCTGGTGGATGGCTACACCTTC	CASSLAAGLVDGYTF
-	TRBJ2-7	TRBD2	TRBV20-1	TGCAGTGCTAGAGATCGTTGGGAGGGTCAGCAGTACTTC	CSARDRWEGQQYF
-	TRBJ2-2	-	TRBV7-9	TGTGCCAGCAGCACTCTGACAGGTTACACCGGGGAGCTGTTTTTT	CASSTLTGYTGELFF
-	TRBJ2-5	-	TRBV5-1	TGCGCCAGCAGCTTGGGACAGGAAAAGTGGGAGACCCAGTACTTC	CASSLGQEKWETQYF
few	TRBJ2-7	-	TRBV12-5	TGTGCTAGTGGTTCCCCGGGGAAGGCGGGACGTACTTCCTACGAGCAGTACTTC	CASGSPGKAGRTSYEQYF
-	TRBJ2-3	-	TRBV7-9	TGTGCCAGCAGCACCATCGGAGGGACCCAATATACGCAGTATTTT	CASSTIGGTQYTQYF
many	TRBJ2-5	-	TRBV14	TGTGCCAGCAGCCGACGTGGAGAGACCCAGTACTTC	CASSRRGETQYF
many	TRBJ2-1	-	TRBV5-1	TGCGCCAGCAGCGTACAGGGTGCGGATGAGCAGTTCTTC	CASSVQGADEQFF
many	TRBJ2-6	-	TRBV20-1	TGCAGTGCTAGGAGGGGTTCTAGCTCTGGGGCCAACGTCCTGACTTTC	CSARRGSSSGANVLTF
few	TRBJ2-7	TRBD1	TRBV27	TGTGCCAGCAGTTTGTGGACAGGCTACGAGCAGTACTTC	CASSLWTGYEQYF
-	TRBJ2-1	TRBD2	TRBV6-1	TGTGCCAGTGGTAATGGTGGGGGGGCCTACAATGAGCAGTTCTTC	CASGNGGGAYNEQFF
-	TRBJ2-3	-	TRBV18	TGTGCCAGCTCACTTACCTGGACCGGGCAGGCAGATACACAGTATTTT	CASSLTWTGQADTQYF
-	TRBJ2-7	-	TRBV2	TGTGCCAGCAGTGAAGCACGTGGAGTGGCCTACGAGCAGTACTTC	CASSEARGVAYEQYF
many	TRBJ2-7	-	TRBV20-1	TGCAGTCCAACAGGGACCTACGAGCAGTACTTC	CSPTGTYEQYF
-	TRBJ2-2	TRBD2	TRBV6-6	TGTGCCAGCACCGGGAGGGCCAACACCGGGGAGCTGTTTTTT	CASTGRANTGELFF
few	TRBJ1-1	TRBD1	TRBV10-3	TGTGCCATCAGTGAACGACAGGGTATGGGCACTGAAGCTTTCTTT	CAISERQGMGTEAFF
once	TRBJ1-2	TRBD1	TRBV6-2/TRBV6-3	TGTGCCAGCAGTTACGTGGGACAGGGGGCCGTCTATGGCTACACCTTC	CASSYVGQGAVYGYTF
many	TRBJ1-6	TRBD1	TRBV12-3/TRBV12-4	TGTGCCAGCAGCCGGACAGGGGCCGTCAATTCACCCCTCCACTTT	CASSRTGAVNSPLHF
many	TRBJ2-1	-	TRBV5-1	TGCGCCAGCAGCGCCGGGGTTGGGTACAATGAGCAGTTCTTC	CASSAGVGYNEQFF
-	TRBJ2-5	-	TRBV7-6	TGTGCCAGCAGATCTTGGGAGACCCAGTACTTC	CASRSWETQYF
-	TRBJ1-6	-	TRBV6-2/TRBV6-3	TGTGCCCGCAGTTACCCCTGGTCCGAGTCACCCCTCCACTTT	CARSYPWSESPLHF
many	TRBJ1-2	TRBD1	TRBV29-1	TGCAGCGTCCAAACCCCGGGACAGGACCTCTATGGCTACACCTTC	CSVQTPGQDLYGYTF
once	TRBJ1-1	-	TRBV20-1	TGCAGTGCTCGAAGAGGGACGGGGGCTTTCTTT	CSARRGTGAFF
-	TRBJ1-1	-	TRBV12-3/TRBV12-4	TGTGCCAGCAGTTGGGGGCAGATAGACACTGAAGCTTTCTTT	CASSWGQIDTEAFF
-	TRBJ1-1	-	TRBV5-1	TGCGCCAGCAGCTTGGACAGGGCAATGAACACTGAAGCTTTCTTT	CASSLDRAMNTEAFF
few	TRBJ1-5	TRBD1	TRBV20-1	TGCAGTGCTGGACAGGGGGCGAACAATCAGCCCCAGCATTTT	CSAGQGANNQPQHF
many	TRBJ2-5	-	TRBV3-1	TGTGCCAGCAGCCAAGGCCTACCAAGCCTCCAAGAGACCCAGTACTTC	CASSQGLPSLQETQYF
many	TRBJ2-1	-	TRBV9	TGTGCCAGCAGCGTCGGGTACAATGAGCAGTTCTTC	CASSVGYNEQFF
few	TRBJ2-7	-	TRBV29-1	TGCAGCTCCCAGGGAGGACCCCTCTCCTACAATGAGCAGTACTTC	CSSQGGPLSYNEQYF
many	TRBJ2-4	-	TRBV6-5	TGTGCCAGCAGTTACTTAGGCGGAAACATTCAGTACTTC	CASSYLGGNIQYF
few	TRBJ1-2	-	TRBV27	TGTGCCAGCAGTTTAAGGGCCGGATCAAACTATGGCTACACCTTC	CASSLRAGSNYGYTF
many	TRBJ2-7	-	TRBV6-1	TGTGCCAGCAGTGAAGTAGGCACAGCCTACGAGCAGTACTTC	CASSEVGTAYEQYF
-	TRBJ2-7	TRBD2	TRBV7-2	TGTGCCAGCAGCCTCCTACTAGCGGGAGAGGGCTACGAGCAGTACTTC	CASSLLLAGEGYEQYF
once	TRBJ2-3	-	TRBV28	TGTGCCAGCAGTTTAGAGGTGGGGGCCGGCACAGATACGCAGTATTTT	CASSLEVGAGTDTQYF
many	TRBJ1-2	TRBD1	TRBV29-1	TGCAGCGTTGGGGGGATCGGACAGGGCTATGGCTACACCTTC	CSVGGIGQGYGYTF
few	TRBJ2-5	TRBD2	TRBV5-1	TGCGCCAGCACCTTAAGACAGCGGGGGACCCAAGAGACCCAGTACTTC	CASTLRQRGTQETQYF
few	TRBJ2-7	-	TRBV7-9	TGTGCCAGCAACTTGCTCTCTTCCTACGAGCAGTACTTC	CASNLLSSYEQYF
-	TRBJ2-3	-	TRBV3-1	TGTGCCAGCAGCCGAGATAGGTGGGCAGACAACACAGATACGCAGTATTTT	CASSRDRWADNTDTQYF
-	TRBJ1-2	-	TRBV29-1	TGCAGCGTTCCGACAGGTCGTGGCTACACCTTC	CSVPTGRGYTF
once	TRBJ2-1	TRBD1	TRBV29-1	TGCAGCGGTACCCGACAGGGCTACGAGCAGTTCTTC	CSGTRQGYEQFF
many	TRBJ2-1	-	TRBV5-1	TGTGCCAGCAGCTTAGGGAGCGGGTCATACAATGAGCAGTTCTTC	CASSLGSGSYNEQFF
-	TRBJ1-2	-	TRBV11-2	TGTGCCAGCAGCCCCGATGGGAGCATTGGCTACACCTTC	CASSPDGSIGYTF
-	TRBJ2-7	TRBD2	TRBV10-3	TGTGCCATCAGTGGCCCTAGCGGGAGATTAGGGTCACGGGAGCAGTACTTC	CAISGPSGRLGSREQYF
-	TRBJ1-3	-	TRBV7-9	TGTGCCAGCAGCCCGCGGACGGCCGGAAACACCATATATTTT	CASSPRTAGNTIYF
few	TRBJ1-1	-	TRBV10-3	TGTGCCATCAGGCCCGGGGAAGCCACTGAAGCTTTCTTT	CAIRPGEATEAFF
few	TRBJ1-4	TRBD1	TRBV11-2	TGTGCCAGCAGCAAGACAGGGTGGGATGAAAAACTGTTTTTT	CASSKTGWDEKLFF
-	TRBJ2-5	-	TRBV2	TGTGCCAGAGGAGGTGGGGAGACCCAGTACTTC	CARGGGETQYF